The source of this TCR beta chain is a study of blood T cell repertoires in COVID-19 (dated by TCRdb to the early 2020s). As for the study more broadly: Collaborator samples came from the United States, Italy and Spain and covered acute and convalescent phases of COVID-19. A de-identified subject ID, COVID-19 status, age in years and sex were almost always included in the sample metadata. The samples were drawn from two sources: the first 160 participants of the ongoing ImmuneRACE study, and 1,254 subjects contributed by 6 global collaborators. The prospective study material was composed of cDNA or gDNA derived from T cells, B-cell-depleted T cells, or PBMCs. Where available, HLA class I and class II types were taken from metadata supplied by the sample provider and were not determined by assay-based typing. The dataset comprised deeply sampled blood TCRbeta repertoires from subjects exposed to, actively infected with, or recovered from COVID-19. The repertoires were released in a freely available public database meant as a resource for research on the immune response to SARS-CoV-2.

The study at large found these results: The quantity of clinical and demographic metadata differed by source and by participant and was supplied without curation.

A second Seattle source provided samples from volunteer blood donors who had recovered from COVID-19. The collaborating institutions used their own protocols to collect whole blood in K2EDTA tubes. For TCRbeta analysis, collaborator samples were shipped as frozen whole blood, as isolated PBMCs, or as DNA extracted from either sample type. TCRbeta CDR3 regions were amplified from genomic DNA using the immunoSEQ Assay, a bias-controlled multiplex PCR. In the authors' own workflow: The number of nucleated cells in each sample was estimated from the amplification of reference gene primers within the assay. To quantify the absolute abundance of each unique TCRbeta CDR3 rearrangement, sequence reads were collapsed and filtered. For each sample, productive Simpson clonality was calculated as the square root of Simpson's diversity index over productive rearrangements. The table was pulled from immuneACCESS by TCRdb, which kept in-frame rearrangements only. Such tables lose some clones; where checked, under half of the loss comes from unresolved V genes, and the rest has no known cause. That table furnishes V, J and clone size, whereas the DNA furnished D and trimming. This sample lists over 200,000 clones; 75% to 90% were detected once. The biggest ten clones account for less than 7.5% of the sample.

For this clone: There is no known antigen for this receptor. Base qualities are not recorded, but no much larger clone differs from it by a single base.

Sequenced sample: peripheral blood. The origin of this receptor is a man aged 60 to 75 who had recovered from COVID-19.

CDR3 reads: CASSLGVLGNNEQFF. DNA sequence: TGCGCCAGCAGCTTGGGTGTTCTCGGGAACAATGAGCAGTTCTTC. The receptor chain draws on TRBV5-1 and TRBJ2-1; a weak D assignment points to TRBD2 (5 bases agree). The CDR3 has 15 amino acids, counting the end cysteine and phenylalanine. Only CDR3 DNA remains: 45 bases, in frame from the first base. CDR1 is given as SGHRS and CDR2 as YFSETQ, both from the germline V gene. A distance of 12 bases separates the germline ends of V and J, which lose 0 bases and 5 bases respectively.